The sequence of this TCR beta chain was determined in a study of shared clonotypes between healthy human individuals. Using immunoSEQ multiplex PCR, the repertoire was profiled, and TCRdb retains in-frame clones only, with some absent. The table shows fewer than 1.8 million clones, with around 98.5% occurring only once. This CDR3 is built from 16 residues. The J segment lost 1 base and the V segment lost 6 bases, leaving 10 bases of the junction unmatched. Germline V gene lookup returns CDR1 KGHSH and CDR2 LQKENI. The TCR sequence derives from a man younger than 40 in good health. Sequenced: naive CD4+ T cells sorted from blood. Subset specified: CD45RA+ positively selected. The chain couples TRBV18 to TRBJ2-7; TRBD1 matches at 9 bases. CDR3 in amino acids: CASSQTGGAISYEQYF. The CDR3 DNA follows: TGTGCCAGCTCTCAGACAGGGGGGGCAATATCCTACGAGCAGTACTTC. The full variable domain, rest sourced from reference TRBV18 and TRBJ2-7, is NAGVMQNPRHLVRRRGQEARLRCSPMKGHSHVYWYRQLPEEGLKFMVYLQKENIIDESGMPKERFSAEFPKEGPSILRIQQVVRGDSAAYFCASSQTGGAISYEQYFGPGTRLTVT.